This T cell receptor beta chain was sequenced in a study of tumor and adjacent non-tumor tissue in lung cancer. Study at large: Patients were aged about 30 to 76, about ten men and about 5 women, stage I to III. On average, productive TCRbeta reads reached some 4.2 million per sample.

Regarding the study as a whole: Tumor repertoires had a smaller top 100 clone share than normal lung.

The library came from three nested PCR rounds adapted from ARM-PCR protocols. TCRdb re-analysed the multiplex PCR reads in MiXCR, keeping a single row per CDR3 protein. The repertoire holds 60,000 to 90,000 distinct CDR3 sequences, with over 75% as singletons. Comment on this clonotype: What it binds is unknown. Germline is not matched at one junction end, which may reflect a read error.

The CDR3 length is 14 residues. Germline V CDR1 and CDR2: MNHEY, SVGEGT. This sample's RNA came from whole unsorted tissue. V is TRBV6-2 or TRBV6-3 and J is TRBJ2-3; D may be TRBD1 (6 bases). The receptor comes from a woman aged 50 to 60 with non-small cell lung cancer. Sequenced input: lung tumor tissue. The CDR3 nucleotides read TGTACCGGCAGCATGGACAGTGAAACAGATACACAGTATTTT. It yields the protein CTGSMDSETDTQYF.